Sequencing of this T cell receptor beta chain was carried out in a study of cytomegalovirus exposure and HLA in healthy donors. A word on this clone: Its antigen is as yet unknown.

The germline V gene has CDR1 MDHEN and CDR2 SYDVKM. V was pared by 3 bases and J by 8 bases, with 13 bases between. This CDR3 is built from 13 residues. With 60 Vbeta and 13 Jbeta primers, the PCR was carried out. Sequenced by immunoSEQ multiplex PCR; TCRdb stores in-frame clones only, minus some. The sample table includes about 200,000 clones. Study-level results: TCR beta sequences reportedly predicted most subjects' HLA-A and HLA-B alleles accurately. A later analysis found common viral pathogens apparently linked to several of the most significant clusters. Cytomegalovirus association was listed for 170 or so TCR beta chains.

The rearrangement joins TRBV28 to TRBJ1-2; tentative D call: TRBD1 (6 bases). The sequenced material came from PBMCs. The source of this sequence is a girl aged 2 to 10 in good health and CMV-seropositive. The CDR3 DNA reads TGTGCCAGCAGTTTCAACAGGGAGCGAGGCTACACCTTC. Its protein product is CASSFNRERGYTF.